This T cell receptor (beta chain) was sequenced for a study of beta chain features in type 1 diabetes. V lost 4 bases to trimming and J lost 4 bases; unmatched junction nucleotides: 6. The CDR3 consists of 14 residues. Germline V gene data show CDR1 as MGHRA and CDR2 as YSYEKL. The study, taken as a whole, reports: Across all four CD4+ subsets, people with type 1 diabetes showed modestly shorter TCRB CDR3s. The naive, central memory and Treg TCRB repertoires of patients appeared to be more similar to one another than those of healthy donors.

In its sample, this clone was seen a few times. Its cognate antigen is unknown. Sequencing targeted expressed TCRB transcripts, as all isolated RNA had been reverse transcribed. The average output of naive, central memory and regulatory T cell samples was approximately 3.7 million reads. Here immunoSEQ multiplex PCR was the method, and the copy in TCRdb shows in-frame clones only, minus some. The sample lists hundreds of thousands of clones, around an eighth occurring once. The sequence came from a woman between 18 and 29 years old with type 1 diabetes. The genes are TRBV4-1 and TRBJ2-5; 7 bases match TRBD2. The sequencing input was naive CD4+ T cells from blood. The CDR3 DNA reads as TGCGCCAGCAGCCGACCAGGGACTATAGAGACCCAGTACTTC. It translates to CASSRPGTIETQYF.